The clone carrying this T cell receptor beta chain was counted many times. What it binds is unknown. This specimen belongs to a study of Graves' ophthalmopathy and Graves' hyperthyroidism. CDR1 SNHLY and CDR2 FYNNEI come from the germline V gene. The CDR3 consists of 15 residues. With V trimmed by 4 bases and J by 4 bases, 5 bases remained unmatched. RNA transcripts were the template, and TCR beta CDR3 regions were amplified from them. In the first round, RT-PCR was carried out with HTBI primers, and a multiplex PCR formed the second round. Using its own MiXCR run on the multiplex PCR reads, TCRdb lists one record per CDR3 protein. The table shows a few hundred thousand distinct CDR3 sequences, with roughly 17% occurring only once. Study outcomes and limitations: Blood was where most expanded thyroid clonotypes above 0.001 frequency also turned up.

J is TRBJ2-7 and V is TRBV2; 12 bases line up with TRBD2. Sequences were obtained from peripheral blood. This clonotype originated in an adult woman with stable Graves' hyperthyroidism. CDR3 DNA sequence: TGTGCCAGCAGTGCCCCGACTAGCGGGAGTTACGAGCAGTACTTC. It codes for CASSAPTSGSYEQYF.